This T cell receptor beta chain was recovered during a study of T cells in Graves' hyperthyroidism and ophthalmopathy (dated by TCRdb to between 2018 and 2021). For context, the study as a whole: To identify distinguishing TCR V-J signatures, a discovery cohort of around 100 patients was used, comprising 40 to 45 with Graves' ophthalmopathy and 57 with stable Graves' hyperthyroidism. An independent validation cohort of 18 to 20 hyperthyroidism patients and about 15 patients who later progressed to ophthalmopathy tested prospective prediction of ophthalmopathy. For training and testing, the 100 or so patients in the discovery cohort were randomly divided in a 7:3 ratio. The study also compared thyroid tissue and blood T-cell repertoires from roughly six Graves' hyperthyroidism patients. Once sampling was done, hyperthyroidism patients were given methimazole at a starting dose of 30 mg daily, whereas ophthalmopathy patients were given high-dose intravenous methylprednisolone. The paper describes TCR Vbeta CDR3 sequencing of roughly 130 peripheral blood samples, made up of fewer than 50 ophthalmopathy patients, approximately 76 hyperthyroidism patients and 17 progressor patients.

The sample holds many counts of this clonotype. Its binding antigen is unknown. No quality values exist for individual bases; no much larger clone is one base distant. Exclusion was applied to patients with uncontrolled infections, other autoimmune diseases, pregnancy or lactation. Clinical symptoms, serum thyroxine and TRAb, thyroid ultrasound, and orbital computed tomography formed the basis for the diagnoses. Trizol reagent was used to extract total RNA, and RNA quality was then checked on an Agilent 2100 Bioanalyzer. The TCR beta CDR3 regions were amplified from the RNA transcripts. The TCR CDR3 was subjected to a first round of RT-PCR using the HTBI primer set and the Qiagen OneStep RT-PCR kit. The libraries were constructed in a second round of multiplex PCR and then size-selected and purified. Sequencing of the libraries was done on an Illumina HiSeq2000 using paired-end 100 bp reads. The original methods were these. SOAPnuke was used to process the raw data, with reads discarded if the reads contained adapters or uncalled bases, had a mean Phred below 15, or lacked an exact constant-primer or identifier match. High-quality paired reads were merged using COPE v1.2.5, and each unique nucleotide sequence was defined as a clonotype. MiTCR v1.1 was used to align clonotypes to the IMGT TRBV, TRBD and TRBJ reference segments. The analysis was restricted to V-J combinations with a frequency above 0.0001, which together covered around 99% of the repertoires. A TCS score was defined as the ratio between F50 (clonal expansion) and ExV (chaos), using BLOSUM62-based TCRdist between CDR3 peptides within each V-J. Welch's t-statistics and random forest reduced roughly 530 V-J features to about 13, which were used in a naive Bayes classifier (R e1071). The similarity between thyroid and blood repertoires was quantified using the Morisita-Horn index. The public reads were run again by TCRdb, first through fastp at Q25 and then through MiXCR, and only productive beta chains were kept. Each entry is one CDR3 protein sequence, shown with its most common DNA and genes. These V and J calls are TCRdb output, not the study's own analysis. The sample includes hundreds of thousands of distinct CDR3 sequences, with less than 45% observed a single time. The top ten hold less than 8.5% of the sample.

The full study reports these points: A 13 V-J signature model separated ophthalmopathy from stable hyperthyroidism, with approximately 87% sensitivity and about 81% specificity in cross-validation and 80%/75% in testing. During validation, the model predicted progression to ophthalmopathy a median of around 7 months ahead of onset, with 70.59% sensitivity and around 72% specificity. Blood samples also contained most of the expanded thyroid clonotypes (frequency above 0.001), which suggests that blood repertoires may reflect thyroid immune responses. Sample size was not statistically predetermined, and investigators were not blinded to group allocation.

From V the trimming removes 3 bases and from J it removes 5 bases, while the gene matches leave 9 bases of the junction unaccounted for. Including cysteine and phenylalanine, the CDR3 has 17 amino acids. Just CDR3 DNA is preserved here, 51 bases in frame from base 1. The germline V gene gives CDR1 as KGHDR and CDR2 as SFDVKD. The receptor was derived from an adult man with Graves' disease, either hyperthyroidism or ophthalmopathy (not recorded which). Sequencing input: peripheral blood or thyroid tissue (not recorded which). The chain was built from TRBV24-1 and TRBJ1-4; a stretch of 9 junction bases matches TRBD1. At the DNA level, the sequence is TGTGCCACCAGTGATCCACCGATCGGGACAGGGAATGAAAAACTGTTTTTT. Its protein is CATSDPPIGTGNEKLFF.